This entry is about one T cell receptor beta chain. What it recognizes is unknown. The data were obtained in a study of T cells expressing NK-cell markers. Reprocessing the 5' RACE reads, TCRdb reports a single entry for every CDR3 protein and omits DNA. The specimen's table records about 260,000 distinct CDR3 sequences. General study findings and limits: The dominant NKG2C+ clonotypes represented about 1.0-8% of CD8+ T cells in five or six donors.

The clonotype was recovered from a man younger than 30 in good health. Sample: blood T cells: a sorted CD56 or NKG2C T cell subset, CD4+ or CD8+ T cells, or bulk PBMC T cells (not recorded which).

The CDR3 sequence: CSVGGWRDNEQFF. This rearrangement joins TRBV29-1 to TRBJ2-1. The CDR3 has 13 residues. From germline, CDR1 is SQVTM and CDR2 ANQGSEA.